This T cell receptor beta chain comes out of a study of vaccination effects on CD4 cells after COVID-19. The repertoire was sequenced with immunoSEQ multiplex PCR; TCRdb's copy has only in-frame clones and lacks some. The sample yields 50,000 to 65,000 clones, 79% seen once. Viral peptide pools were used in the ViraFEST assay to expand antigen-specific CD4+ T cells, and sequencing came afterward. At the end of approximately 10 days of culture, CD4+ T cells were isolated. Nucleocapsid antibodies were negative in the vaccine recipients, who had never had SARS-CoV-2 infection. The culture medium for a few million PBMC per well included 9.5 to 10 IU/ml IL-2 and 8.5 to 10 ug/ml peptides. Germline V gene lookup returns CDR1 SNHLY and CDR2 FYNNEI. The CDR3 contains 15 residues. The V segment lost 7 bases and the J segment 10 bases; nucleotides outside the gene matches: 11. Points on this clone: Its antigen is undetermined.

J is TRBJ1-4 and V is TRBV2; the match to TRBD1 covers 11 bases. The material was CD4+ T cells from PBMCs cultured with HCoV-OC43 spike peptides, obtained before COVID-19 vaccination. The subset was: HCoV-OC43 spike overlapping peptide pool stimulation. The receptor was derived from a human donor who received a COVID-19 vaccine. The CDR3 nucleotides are TGTGCCAGCACAGGGACAGGGGGGCAGTTTGGAAAACTGTTTTTT. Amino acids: CASTGTGGQFGKLFF.